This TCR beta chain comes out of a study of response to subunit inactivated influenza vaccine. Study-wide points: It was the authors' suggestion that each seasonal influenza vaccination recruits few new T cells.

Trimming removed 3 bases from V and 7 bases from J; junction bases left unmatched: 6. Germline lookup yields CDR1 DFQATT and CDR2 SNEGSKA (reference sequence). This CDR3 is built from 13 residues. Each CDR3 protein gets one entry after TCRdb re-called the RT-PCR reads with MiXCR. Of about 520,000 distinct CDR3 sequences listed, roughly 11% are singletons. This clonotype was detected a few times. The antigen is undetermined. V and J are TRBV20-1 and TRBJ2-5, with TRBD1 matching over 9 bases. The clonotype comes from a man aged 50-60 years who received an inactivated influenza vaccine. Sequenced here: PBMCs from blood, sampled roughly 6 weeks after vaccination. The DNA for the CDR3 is TGCAGTGCTAGCTTGGGACAGGGCTTGACCCAGTACTTC. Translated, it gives CSASLGQGLTQYF.